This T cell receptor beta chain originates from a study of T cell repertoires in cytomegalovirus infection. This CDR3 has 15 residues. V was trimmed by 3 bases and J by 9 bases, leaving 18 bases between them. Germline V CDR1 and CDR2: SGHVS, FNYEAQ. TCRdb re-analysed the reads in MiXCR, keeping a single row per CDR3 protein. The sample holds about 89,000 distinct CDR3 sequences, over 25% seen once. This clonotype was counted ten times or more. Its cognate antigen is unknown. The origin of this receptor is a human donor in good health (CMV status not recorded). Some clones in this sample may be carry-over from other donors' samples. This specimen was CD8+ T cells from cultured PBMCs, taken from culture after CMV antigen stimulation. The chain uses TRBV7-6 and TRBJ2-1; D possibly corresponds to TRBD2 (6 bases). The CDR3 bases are TGTGCCAGCAGCTTGGGACCAAGGGACTGGGCTGAGCAGTTCTTC. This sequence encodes CASSLGPRDWAEQFF.